What follows are 9 T cell receptor beta chains derived from one specimen sequenced in a study of identical twins. TCRdb passed the 5' RACE reads through MiXCR, listing each CDR3 protein once. The data hold roughly 1,500,000 distinct CDR3 sequences, with 25% to 35% observed a single time. The sequenced sample was cord blood. The receptors shown here come from a newborn girl in good health.

This clonotype was recorded many times. The chain couples TRBV5-1 to TRBJ1-5; 8 bases are shared with TRBD1. V was clipped by 3 bases and J by 4 bases; unmatched bases: 3. The CDR3 totals 14 residues. Germline V gives CDR1 SGHRS, CDR2 YFSETQ. The CDR3 region has the DNA TGCGCCAGCAGCTGGACAGGGCTGAATCAGCCCCAGCATTTT. Residues: CASSWTGLNQPQHF. Full variable domain (rest looked up from reference TRBV5-1 and TRBJ1-5): KAGVTQTPRYLIKTRGQQVTLSCSPISGHRSVSWYQQTPGQGLQFLFEYFSETQRNKGNFPGRFSGRQFSNSRSEMNVSTLELGDSALYLCASSWTGLNQPQHFGDGTRLSIL.

There are a few counts of this clonotype. The V gene is TRBV20-1, the J gene TRBJ2-1, with D possibly being TRBD2 (5 bases). Germline-derived CDR1 and CDR2 are DFQATT and SNEGSKA (reference sequence). V was shortened by 0 bases and J by 4 bases, with 19 bases between the two germline ends. The CDR3 runs to 17 residues. CDR3 bases: TGCAGTGCTAGAGATGGGGTTCGGGGTGGGGTATACAATGAGCAGTTCTTC. As protein: CSARDGVRGGVYNEQFF.

This chain connects TRBV7-2 to TRBJ2-1; D unclear. The V end lost 1 base, the J end lost 8 bases, and 12 bases lay between the germline ends. Germline loops: CDR1 SGHTA, CDR2 FQGNSA. This CDR3 is built from 14 residues. In nucleotides, the CDR3 is TGTGCCAGCAGCTTAGATGCTCCGTCCGATGAGCAGTTCTTC. As protein: CASSLDAPSDEQFF.

Points on this clonotype: At one end the junction does not follow the germline gene, possibly because of a read error. The V gene is TRBV20-1, the J gene TRBJ1-2; unclear D gene. The CDR3 is made up of 13 amino acids. The germline CDR1 and CDR2 sequences are DFQATT and SNEGSKA (reference sequence). CDR3 region: CSARDLREYGYIF. The CDR3 nucleotides read TGCAGTGCTAGAGATCTGAGGGAGTATGGCTACATCTTC.

Concerning this clonotype itself: A much bigger clone sits one base away, suggesting this may be a read error. The chain has TRBV13 and TRBJ2-1; D gene ambiguous. Deletions cut 2 bases from V and 10 bases from J, with 12 bases between. CDR3 length: 13 amino acids. Germline lookup yields CDR1 PRHDT and CDR2 FYEKMQ (reference sequence). The CDR3 sequence: CASSLLGTYEQFF. Here the CDR3 DNA reads TGTGCCAGCAGCTTACTTGGCACCTACGAGCAGTTCTTC. The variable domain in full, completed from reference TRBV13 and TRBJ2-1, reads AAGVIQSPRHLIKEKRETATLKCYPIPRHDTVYWYQQGPGQDPQFLISFYEKMQSDKGSIPDRFSAQQFSDYHSELNMSSLELGDSALYFCASSLLGTYEQFFGPGTRLTVL.

V and J are TRBV14 and TRBJ1-1; D remains ambiguous. The germline V gene has CDR1 SGHDN and CDR2 FVKESK. The CDR3 is 14 residues long. V lost 0 bases and J lost 4, with 9 bases in between. CDR3 sequence (DNA): TGTGCCAGCAGCCAAGACGCGGTAGGCACTGAAGCTTTCTTT. Translation: CASSQDAVGTEAFF.

The chain links TRBV27 to TRBJ1-6, with D maybe TRBD1 (6 bases). Germline V gene data show CDR1 as MNHEY and CDR2 as SMNVEV (reference sequence). V lost 3 bases, J lost 6 bases, and 12 bases lay in between. This CDR3 is 15 amino acids long. The CDR3 sequence is CASSFPGHPNSPLHF. DNA for the CDR3: TGTGCCAGCAGTTTCCCGGGACACCCTAATTCACCCCTCCACTTT.

This chain uses TRBV3-1 with TRBJ2-7; D is unclear. V was pared by 1 base and J by 7 bases, with 14 bases between. This CDR3 is built from 14 residues. Germline V gene lookup returns CDR1 LGHDT and CDR2 YNNKEL (reference sequence). CDR3 DNA: TGTGCCAGCAGCCAAGGGGTAGGATCGAATGAGCAGTACTTC. This translates into CASSQGVGSNEQYF.

The rearrangement uses TRBV4-1 and TRBJ1-4, with D tentatively TRBD1 (5 bases). V was trimmed by 0 bases and J by 3 bases, leaving 11 bases between them. The CDR3 totals 16 residues. Germline V lookup: CDR1 MGHRA, CDR2 YSYEKL. CDR3 loop: CASSQDDNRSNEKLFF. The CDR3 DNA follows: TGCGCCAGCAGCCAAGATGATAACAGGTCTAATGAAAAACTGTTTTTT.